This TCR beta chain was documented in a study of naive and memory T cell subsets. Study conclusions and caveats: TCR transcript changes with activation or differentiation may affect this RNA method.

CDR3 length: 13 amino acids. CDR1 SGHNT and CDR2 YYREEE come from the germline V gene (reference sequence). The V gene end was trimmed by 4 bases and the J gene end by 3 bases; junction bases not matched to a gene: 2. An oligonucleotide containing a UMI was ligated to the 3' end of TCR cDNA. Cells were not sorted; total RNA input targeted 1 to 1000 ng. This clonotype has at least ten counts. Its antigen is undetermined. Amplification of ligated cDNA took four PCR rounds with SP2 and nested alpha and beta constant primers. Reverse transcription of blood and skin TCR RNA was primed at alpha and beta constant regions. TCRdb reprocessed the 5' RACE reads with MiXCR, giving one entry per CDR3 protein. This sample has more than 50,000 distinct CDR3 sequences, with approximately 8% found just once.

This TCR was sampled from a female donor in good health. This chain links TRBV5-4 with TRBJ2-3, with TRBD1 matching over 7 bases. The CDR3 region is CASSLDRTDTQYF. CDR3 bases: TGTGCCAGCAGCCTGGACAGGACAGATACGCAGTATTTT.